The 21 T cell receptor beta chains listed next were all sequenced from one sample in a study of CD8 T cells in Susac syndrome. Reverse transcription of 0.5 to 1 ug RNA was performed with random hexamers. One entry per CDR3 protein results from TCRdb running MiXCR on the immunoSEQ multiplex PCR reads. Found here are more than 150,000 distinct CDR3 sequences, around 94% of them singletons; the top ten hold over 0.12%. The sequenced sample was CD4+ T cells from PBMCs. All receptors derive from a human donor in good health.

This clonotype occurred once. The rearrangement uses TRBV29-1 and TRBJ1-3, with TRBD1 as a possible D gene (5 bases). V lost 1 base and J 2 bases, leaving 6 bases between the germline ends. The CDR3 covers 13 residues. Looked up from germline, CDR1 is SQVTM and CDR2 is ANQGSEA. CDR3 loop: CSVEVTAGNTIYF. The CDR3 nucleotides are TGCAGCGTTGAAGTGACAGCTGGAAACACCATATATTTT.

This clonotype was recorded a few times. J is TRBJ1-5 and V is TRBV27; D gene unclear. This CDR3 has 13 residues. Germline CDR1 reads MNHEY; CDR2 reads SMNVEV (reference sequence). Trimming stripped 0 bases from V and 5 bases from J, with 5 bases between. CDR3 sequence (DNA): TGTGCCAGCAGTTTATCACCTGATCAGCCCCAGCATTTT. Translated: CASSLSPDQPQHF.

The rearrangement uses TRBV30 and TRBJ1-2, with 7 bases that match TRBD1. CDR3 size: 13 residues. The germline V gene has CDR1 GTSNPN and CDR2 SVGIG (reference sequence). With V trimmed by 5 bases and J by 8 bases, 11 bases remained unmatched. The DNA of the CDR3 is TGTGCCTGGCTTCGCAGGGGGGAAGGGGGCTACACCTTC. Translated, it gives CAWLRRGEGGYTF.

The chain combines TRBV2 with TRBJ1-2; perhaps TRBD1 as D (6 bases). Trimming pared 8 bases from V and 4 bases from J, leaving 14 bases between. The CDR3 loop spans 13 amino acids. Germline CDR1 and CDR2: SNHLY and FYNNEI. In DNA form, the CDR3 reads TGTGCCAGCGTCACGGGGGCGGGCTATGGCTACACCTTC. Translating it yields CASVTGAGYGYTF.

This clonotype was found a few times. The chain is built from TRBV3-1 and TRBJ1-6, with unresolved D. V shed 1 base and J shed 7 bases, with 8 bases lying between them. The length of the CDR3 is 14 residues. Germline-derived CDR1 and CDR2 are LGHDT and YNNKEL (reference sequence). The DNA of the CDR3 is TGTGCCAGCAGCCAAGGACTCGAAAATTCACCCCTCCACTTT. This translates into CASSQGLENSPLHF.

With regard to this clonotype: The junction and the germline gene differ at one end; a read error may be behind it. The chain links TRBV29-1 to TRBJ1-6; the D gene is possibly TRBD1 (5 bases). Germline assignment: CDR1 SQVTM and CDR2 ANQGSEA. This CDR3 has 14 residues. The CDR3, as DNA: TGCAGCGTTAAAGAGGGGCAGCAGAATTCACCCCTCCACTTT. As protein: CSVKEGQQNSPLHF.

The chain recombines TRBV5-6 with TRBJ1-1, with D possibly matching TRBD1 (5 bases). CDR1 and CDR2 from the germline V gene are SGHDT and YYEEEE. V lost 7 bases to trimming and J lost 0 bases, with 16 bases between them. This CDR3 is 15 amino acids long. CDR3 residues: CASWGGLLMNTEAFF. The CDR3 DNA sequence: TGTGCCAGCTGGGGCGGTTTACTCATGAACACTGAAGCTTTCTTT.

This chain links TRBV4-2 with TRBJ1-2; D gene unclear. Germline CDR1 LGHNA, CDR2 YNFKEQ. Trimming pared 0 bases from V and 4 bases from J, leaving 12 bases between. The CDR3 sequence is 15 residues long. CDR3 residues: CASSQDIGVGYGYTF. CDR3 nucleotides: TGTGCCAGCAGCCAAGATATCGGGGTTGGCTATGGCTACACCTTC.

This sequence joins TRBV23-1 and TRBJ2-3, with TRBD2 matching 12 bases. TRBV23-1 is classed as an ORF, of uncertain function. Losses at the gene ends were 6 bases for V and 0 bases for J; bases not matched to a gene: 10. This CDR3 region has 18 residues. CDR3 sequence: CASSGAGLAGTSTDTQYF. In nucleotides, the CDR3 is TGCGCCAGCAGCGGGGCAGGACTAGCGGGGACTAGCACAGATACGCAGTATTTT.

This chain uses TRBV3-1 with TRBJ1-5, with 7 bases identical to TRBD1. The CDR3 is 14 residues long. V was pared by 5 bases and J by 8 bases, with 9 bases of the junction left unmatched. Germline V lookup: CDR1 LGHDT, CDR2 YNNKEL (reference sequence). CDR3 sequence (DNA): TGTGCCAGCAGCGACGCCCCACAGGGGAAGCCCCAGCATTTT. It encodes CASSDAPQGKPQHF.

The CDR3 DNA sequence: TGTGCCACCAGCAGGACGGACAGAGACAATCAGCCCCAGCATTTT. Amino acid sequence: CATSRTDRDNQPQHF. V gene TRBV15 combines with J gene TRBJ1-5; D perhaps matches TRBD1 (6 bases). The V end lost 3 bases, the J end lost 3 bases, and 12 bases lay between the germline ends. The V gene's germline CDR1 is LNHNV and CDR2 YYDKDF (reference sequence). The CDR3 covers 15 residues.

V and J are TRBV4-2 and TRBJ2-7; 7 bases line up with TRBD1. Germline-derived CDR1 and CDR2 are LGHNA and YNFKEQ. CDR3 length: 16 amino acids. The J segment lost 5 bases and the V segment lost 3 bases, leaving 13 bases of the junction unmatched. CDR3 nucleotides: TGTGCCAGCAGCCAGGGGGAAGGCAGGGGGAGCGACGAGCAGTACTTC. Residues: CASSQGEGRGSDEQYF.

The chain links TRBV25-1 to TRBJ2-5; no firm D call. V dropped 7 bases and J dropped 3 bases, with 3 bases sitting between them. Germline V gene sequence: CDR1 MGHDK, CDR2 SYGVNS. The CDR3 contains 10 residues. The CDR3 sequence: CASNEETQYF. The CDR3 nucleotides read TGTGCCAGCAACGAAGAGACCCAGTACTTC.

The chain uses TRBV27 and TRBJ1-6, with 7 bases that match TRBD1. Trimming removed 5 bases from V and 2 bases from J; junction bases left unmatched: 6. From germline, CDR1 is MNHEY and CDR2 SMNVEV (reference sequence). The CDR3 is made up of 16 amino acids. The CDR3: CASSLKTGPYNSPLHF. The CDR3 bases are TGTGCCAGCAGTCTCAAGACAGGGCCCTATAATTCACCCCTCCACTTT.

The chain combines TRBV12-3 or TRBV12-4 with TRBJ2-6; 7 bases are a match to TRBD1. The junction had 6 bases not matched to a gene; V was cut back by 6 bases and J by 4 bases. CDR3 length: 15 residues. CDR3 bases: TGTGCCAGCAGGCCACAGGGGACCGGGGCCAACGTCCTGACTTTC. Translated: CASRPQGTGANVLTF.

The chain is built from TRBV5-4 and TRBJ2-5; TRBD2 matches at 8 bases. Unmatched junction bases numbered 6, after V lost 4 bases and J lost 1 base. Germline CDR1 is SGHNT and CDR2 is YYREEE (reference sequence). The CDR3 length is 15 residues. The CDR3 loop reads CASSPHTSGQETQYF. The CDR3 DNA follows: TGTGCCAGCAGCCCCCATACTAGCGGCCAAGAGACCCAGTACTTC.

This chain joins TRBV7-8 and TRBJ1-1; D is ambiguous. CDR3 length equals 13 residues. The ends were cut back, 5 bases at V and 5 bases at J, with 12 bases in the middle. CDR1 SGHVS and CDR2 FQNEAQ come from the germline V gene. The CDR3 DNA sequence: TGTGCCAGCAGCCGACGGGGTGGGACTGAAGCTTTCTTT. This translates into CASSRRGGTEAFF. Based on the CDR3 plus reference TRBV7-8 and TRBJ1-1, the full variable domain is GAGVSQSPRYKVAKRGQDVALRCDPISGHVSLFWYQQALGQGPEFLTYFQNEAQLDKSGLPSDRFFAERPEGSVSTLKIQRTQQEDSAVYLCASSRRGGTEAFFGQGTRLTVV.

This chain connects TRBV12-3 or TRBV12-4 to TRBJ1-1; D is ambiguous. V lost 6 bases, J lost 3 bases, and 11 bases lay in between. CDR3 length: 13 residues. As DNA, the CDR3 is TGTGCCAGCAGACAGCTCGCGGACACTGAAGCTTTCTTT. Amino acids: CASRQLADTEAFF.

The V gene is TRBV10-3, the J gene TRBJ2-5; 8 nucleotides match TRBD1. This CDR3 contains 13 residues. The ends lost 4 bases at V and 4 bases at J; junction bases unmatched: 2. Germline lookup yields CDR1 ENHRY and CDR2 SYGVKD. The CDR3 reads CAISGDRGETQYF. CDR3 nucleotide sequence: TGTGCCATCAGTGGTGACAGGGGAGAGACCCAGTACTTC.

The sample holds one count of this clonotype. The chain links TRBV20-1 to TRBJ2-7, with D possibly being TRBD1 (6 bases). Trimming took 3 bases from V and 1 from J, leaving 19 bases between them. This CDR3 is built from 16 residues. The germline V gene encodes CDR1 DFQATT and CDR2 SNEGSKA (reference sequence). The CDR3 bases are TGCAGTGCTAGGACGGGGTCGGGACACACATCCTACGAGCAGTACTTC. This encodes CSARTGSGHTSYEQYF.

The V and J genes are TRBV19 and TRBJ2-3, with a weak D call TRBD2 (6 bases). V was trimmed by 4 bases and J by 1 base, leaving 9 bases between them. The CDR3 has 14 residues. Germline V gene lookup returns CDR1 LNHDA and CDR2 SQIVND (reference sequence). The CDR3 sequence is CASSSRGGTDTQYF. The DNA of the CDR3 is TGTGCCAGTAGTAGTCGCGGGGGCACAGATACGCAGTATTTT. The variable domain in full, completed from reference TRBV19 and TRBJ2-3, reads DGGITQSPKYLFRKEGQNVTLSCEQNLNHDAMYWYRQDPGQGLRLIYYSQIVNDFQKGDIAEGYSVSREKKESFPLTVTSAQKNPTAFYLCASSSRGGTDTQYFGPGTRLTVL.